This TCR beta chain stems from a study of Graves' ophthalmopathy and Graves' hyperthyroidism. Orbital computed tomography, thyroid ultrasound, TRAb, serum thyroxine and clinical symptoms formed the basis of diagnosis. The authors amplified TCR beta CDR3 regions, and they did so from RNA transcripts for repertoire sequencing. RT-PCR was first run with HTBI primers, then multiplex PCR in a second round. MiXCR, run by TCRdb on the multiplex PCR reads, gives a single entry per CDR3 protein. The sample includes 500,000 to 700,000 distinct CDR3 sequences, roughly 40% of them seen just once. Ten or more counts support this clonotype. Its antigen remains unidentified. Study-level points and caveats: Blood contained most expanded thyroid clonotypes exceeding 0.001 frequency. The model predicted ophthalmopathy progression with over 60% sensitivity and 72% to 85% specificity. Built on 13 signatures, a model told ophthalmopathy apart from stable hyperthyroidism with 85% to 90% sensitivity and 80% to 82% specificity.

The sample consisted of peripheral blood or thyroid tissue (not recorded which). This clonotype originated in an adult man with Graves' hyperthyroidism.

For the CDR3, the DNA is TGTGCCAGCAGTTTAGCCGAGTTTAGCAATCAGCCCCAGCATTTT. This codes for CASSLAEFSNQPQHF. This chain connects TRBV12-3 or TRBV12-4 to TRBJ1-5; no firm D call. Trimming removed 0 bases from V and 0 bases from J, with 6 bases in between. The length of the CDR3 is 15 residues.